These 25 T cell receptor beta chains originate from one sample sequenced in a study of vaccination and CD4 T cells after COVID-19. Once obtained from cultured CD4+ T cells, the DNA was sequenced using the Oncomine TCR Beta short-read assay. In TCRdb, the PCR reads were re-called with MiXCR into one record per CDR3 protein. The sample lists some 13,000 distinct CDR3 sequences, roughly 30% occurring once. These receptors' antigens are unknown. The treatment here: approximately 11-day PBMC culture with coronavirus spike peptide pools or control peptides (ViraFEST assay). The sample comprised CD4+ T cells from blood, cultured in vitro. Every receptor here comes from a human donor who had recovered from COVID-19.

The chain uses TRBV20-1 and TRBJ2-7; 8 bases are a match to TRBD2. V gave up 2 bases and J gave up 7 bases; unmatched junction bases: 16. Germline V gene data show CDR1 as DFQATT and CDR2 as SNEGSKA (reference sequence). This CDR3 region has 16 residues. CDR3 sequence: CSARNPTSGFDREQYF. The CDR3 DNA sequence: TGCAGTGCTAGAAACCCCACTAGCGGCTTTGACCGGGAGCAGTACTTC.

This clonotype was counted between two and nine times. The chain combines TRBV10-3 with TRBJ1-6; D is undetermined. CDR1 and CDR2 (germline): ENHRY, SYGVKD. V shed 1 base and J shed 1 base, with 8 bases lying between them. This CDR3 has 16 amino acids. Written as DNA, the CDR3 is TGTGCCATCAGTGAGTACGGAGGGTCCTATAATTCACCCCTCCACTTT. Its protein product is CAISEYGGSYNSPLHF.

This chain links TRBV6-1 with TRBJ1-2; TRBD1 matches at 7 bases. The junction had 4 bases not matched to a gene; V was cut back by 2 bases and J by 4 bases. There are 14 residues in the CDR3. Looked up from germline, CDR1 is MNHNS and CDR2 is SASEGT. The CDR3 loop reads CASSEPGGGYGYTF. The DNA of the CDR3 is TGTGCCAGCAGTGAACCAGGGGGTGGCTATGGCTACACCTTC.

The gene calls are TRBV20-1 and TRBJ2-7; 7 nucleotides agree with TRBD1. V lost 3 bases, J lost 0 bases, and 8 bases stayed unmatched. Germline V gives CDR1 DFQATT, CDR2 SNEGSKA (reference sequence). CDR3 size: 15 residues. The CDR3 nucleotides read TGCAGTGCTAGCAGCGGACAGGAGACCTCCTACGAGCAGTACTTC. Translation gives CSASSGQETSYEQYF.

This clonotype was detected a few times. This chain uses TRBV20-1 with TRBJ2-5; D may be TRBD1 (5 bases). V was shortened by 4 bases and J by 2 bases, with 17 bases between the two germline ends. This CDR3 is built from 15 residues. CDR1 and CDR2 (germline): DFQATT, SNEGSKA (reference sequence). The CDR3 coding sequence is TGCAGTGCTACGCAGCATGGAGACAGACAAGAGACCCAGTACTTC. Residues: CSATQHGDRQETQYF.

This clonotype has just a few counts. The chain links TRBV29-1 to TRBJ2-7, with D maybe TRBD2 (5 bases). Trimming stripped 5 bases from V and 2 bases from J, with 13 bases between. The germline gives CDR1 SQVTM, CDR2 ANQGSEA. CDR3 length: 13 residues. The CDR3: CSVRVSVTYEQYF. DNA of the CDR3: TGCAGCGTTCGGGTTAGCGTCACCTACGAGCAGTACTTC.

CDR3 residues: CASSQDRGEQFF. CDR3 bases: TGTGCCAGCAGCCAAGATAGGGGGGAGCAGTTCTTC. The chain employs TRBV4-2 and TRBJ2-1; a weak D match, TRBD1 (6 bases). V shed 0 bases and J shed 10 bases, with 7 bases lying between them. The CDR3 length is 12 residues. Germline V gene sequence: CDR1 LGHNA, CDR2 YNFKEQ.

CDR3 nucleotides: TGCCGGACTCCACGGGGGGCTGGGGCCTACGAGCAGTACTTC. This codes for CRTPRGAGAYEQYF. This chain connects TRBV20-1 to TRBJ2-7, with a weak D call TRBD2 (7 bases). The length of the CDR3 is 14 residues. Per the germline V gene, CDR1 is DFQATT and CDR2 is SNEGSKA (reference sequence).

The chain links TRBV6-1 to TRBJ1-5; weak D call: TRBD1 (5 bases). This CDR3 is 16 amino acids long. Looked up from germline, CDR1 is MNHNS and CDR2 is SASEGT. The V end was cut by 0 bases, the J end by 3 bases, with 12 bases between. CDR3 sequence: CASSEAGLTYNQPQHF. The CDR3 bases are TGTGCCAGCAGTGAAGCGGGGCTGACCTACAATCAGCCCCAGCATTTT.

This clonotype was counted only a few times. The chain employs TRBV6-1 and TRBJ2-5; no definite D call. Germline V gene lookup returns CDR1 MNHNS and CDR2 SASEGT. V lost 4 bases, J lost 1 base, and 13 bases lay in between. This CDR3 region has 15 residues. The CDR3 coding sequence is TGTGCCAGCAGTGGAGAGATCTTATCCCAAGAGACCCAGTACTTC. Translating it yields CASSGEILSQETQYF.

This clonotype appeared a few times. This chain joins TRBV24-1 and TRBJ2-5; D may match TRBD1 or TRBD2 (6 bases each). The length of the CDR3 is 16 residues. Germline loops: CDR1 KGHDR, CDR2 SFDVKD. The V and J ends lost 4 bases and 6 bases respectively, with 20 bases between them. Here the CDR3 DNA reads TGTGCCACCAGTGACTCCGGGGGCCCGGGCGCGAAGACCCAGTACTTC. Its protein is CATSDSGGPGAKTQYF.

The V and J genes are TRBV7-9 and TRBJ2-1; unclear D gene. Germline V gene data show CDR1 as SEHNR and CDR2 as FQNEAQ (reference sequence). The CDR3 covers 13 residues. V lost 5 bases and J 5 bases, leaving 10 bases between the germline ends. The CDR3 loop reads CASSPRGDNEQFF. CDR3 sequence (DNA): TGTGCCAGCAGCCCCCGTGGAGACAATGAGCAGTTCTTC.

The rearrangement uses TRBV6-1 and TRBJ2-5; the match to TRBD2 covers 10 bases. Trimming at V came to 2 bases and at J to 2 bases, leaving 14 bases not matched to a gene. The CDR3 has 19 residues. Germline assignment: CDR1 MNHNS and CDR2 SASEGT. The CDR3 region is CASSESPTGFSGRQETQYF. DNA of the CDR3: TGTGCCAGCAGTGAAAGTCCGACAGGGTTTAGCGGGAGGCAAGAGACCCAGTACTTC.

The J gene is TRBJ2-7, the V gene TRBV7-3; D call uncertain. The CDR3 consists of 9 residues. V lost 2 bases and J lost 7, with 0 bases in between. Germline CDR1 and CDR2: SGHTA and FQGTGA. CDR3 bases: TGTGCCAGCAGCTTAGAGCAGTACTTC. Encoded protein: CASSLEQYF.

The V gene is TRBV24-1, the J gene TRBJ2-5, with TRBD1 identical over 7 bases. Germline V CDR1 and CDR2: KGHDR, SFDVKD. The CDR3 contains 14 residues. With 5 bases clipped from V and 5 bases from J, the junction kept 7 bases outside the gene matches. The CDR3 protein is CATSADRSHETQYF. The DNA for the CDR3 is TGTGCCACCAGTGCGGACAGGTCCCACGAGACCCAGTACTTC.

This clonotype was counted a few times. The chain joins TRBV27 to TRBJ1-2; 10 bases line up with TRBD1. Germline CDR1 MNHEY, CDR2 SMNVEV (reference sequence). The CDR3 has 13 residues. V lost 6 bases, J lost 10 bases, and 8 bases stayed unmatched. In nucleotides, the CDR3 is TGTGCCAGCAGACGGGACAGGGGAATTGACTACACCTTC. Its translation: CASRRDRGIDYTF.

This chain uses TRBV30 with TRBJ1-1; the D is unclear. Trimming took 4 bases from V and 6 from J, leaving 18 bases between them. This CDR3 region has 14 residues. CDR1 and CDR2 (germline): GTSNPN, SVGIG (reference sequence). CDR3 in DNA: TGTGCCTGGACCAAAACTTCCGAAGGATCTGAAGCTTTCTTT. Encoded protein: CAWTKTSEGSEAFF.

The CDR3 region is CASSQPYGLAGTSYNEQFF. The DNA for the CDR3 is TGTGCCAGCAGCCAACCATATGGTCTAGCGGGAACCTCCTACAATGAGCAGTTCTTC. The chain carries TRBV14 and TRBJ2-1; 9 nucleotides agree with TRBD2. V was pared by 2 bases and J by 0 bases, with 11 bases of the junction left unmatched. The CDR3 runs to 19 residues. The germline CDR1 and CDR2 sequences are SGHDN and FVKESK.

The CDR3 coding sequence is TGTGCCAGCAGTTGGGACGGGAGTGATAATGAAAAACTGTTTTTT. Translation: CASSWDGSDNEKLFF. The V and J genes are TRBV2 and TRBJ1-4, with D possibly matching TRBD1 (5 bases). CDR1 is SNHLY, CDR2 FYNNEI, per germline. The V gene lost 5 bases and the J gene lost 4 bases, with 14 bases spanning the gap. This CDR3 is built from 15 residues.

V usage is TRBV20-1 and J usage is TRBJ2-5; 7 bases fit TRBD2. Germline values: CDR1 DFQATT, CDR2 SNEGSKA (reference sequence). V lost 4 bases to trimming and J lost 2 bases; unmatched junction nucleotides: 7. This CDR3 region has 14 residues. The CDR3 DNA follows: TGCAGTGCTACCGGGACTATCACACAAGAGACCCAGTACTTC. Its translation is CSATGTITQETQYF.

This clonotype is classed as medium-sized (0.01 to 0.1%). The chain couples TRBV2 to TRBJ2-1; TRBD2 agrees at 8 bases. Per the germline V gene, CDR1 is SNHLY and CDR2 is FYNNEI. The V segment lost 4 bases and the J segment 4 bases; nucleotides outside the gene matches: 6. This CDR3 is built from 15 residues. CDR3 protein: CASSATAGGYNEQFF. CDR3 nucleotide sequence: TGTGCCAGCAGTGCGACGGCGGGAGGTTACAATGAGCAGTTCTTC.

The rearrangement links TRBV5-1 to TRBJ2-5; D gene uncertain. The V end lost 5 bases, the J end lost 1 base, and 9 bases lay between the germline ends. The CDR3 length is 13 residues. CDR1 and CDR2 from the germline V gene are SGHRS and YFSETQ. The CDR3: CASREQPQETQYF. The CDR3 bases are TGCGCCAGCAGGGAACAGCCCCAAGAGACCCAGTACTTC.

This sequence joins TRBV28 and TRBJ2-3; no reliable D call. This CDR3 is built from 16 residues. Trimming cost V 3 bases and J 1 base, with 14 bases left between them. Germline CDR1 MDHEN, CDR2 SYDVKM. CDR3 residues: CASSFVAAIGTDTQYF. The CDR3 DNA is TGTGCCAGCAGTTTTGTGGCGGCGATAGGCACAGATACGCAGTATTTT.

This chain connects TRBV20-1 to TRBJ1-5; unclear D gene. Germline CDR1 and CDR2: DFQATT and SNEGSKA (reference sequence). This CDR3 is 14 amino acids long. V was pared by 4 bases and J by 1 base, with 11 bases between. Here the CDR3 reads CSATAETSNQPQHF. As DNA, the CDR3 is TGCAGTGCTACGGCAGAAACAAGCAATCAGCCCCAGCATTTT.

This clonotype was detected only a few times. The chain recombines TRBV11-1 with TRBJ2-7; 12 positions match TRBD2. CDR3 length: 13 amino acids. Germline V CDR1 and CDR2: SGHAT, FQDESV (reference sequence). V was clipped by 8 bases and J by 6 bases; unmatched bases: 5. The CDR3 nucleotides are TGTGCCAGCCAGACTAGCGGGAGCTCCGAGCAGTACTTC. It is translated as CASQTSGSSEQYF.